This record covers a single T cell receptor (beta chain). Its antigen is not identified. The ends were cut back, 8 bases at V and 0 bases at J, with 14 bases in the middle. The CDR3 length is 15 residues. Germline loops: CDR1 LNHDA, CDR2 SQIVND (reference sequence). These data originate in a study of cytomegalovirus exposure and HLA in healthy donors. The method was immunoSEQ multiplex PCR; TCRdb's version includes in-frame clones alone and lacks a portion of them. Among 100,000 to 150,000 clones listed, 86% were seen once. Overall study results and limits: The listing of 150 to 200 TCR beta chains classed them as cytomegalovirus-associated.

This TCR derives from a man aged 18 to 35 in good health and CMV-seronegative. Sequencing was performed on PBMCs. This chain uses TRBV19 with TRBJ1-5, with a tentative D call TRBD1 (5 bases). The CDR3 DNA sequence: TGTGCCAGTGATTTGGACATTTCTAGCAATCAGCCCCAGCATTTT. It yields the protein CASDLDISSNQPQHF.